The T cell receptor (beta chain) described here comes from a study of T cells in Graves' hyperthyroidism and ophthalmopathy. Overall study: At initial diagnosis, before any treatment had begun, peripheral blood was obtained.

This CDR3 is 15 amino acids long. CDR1 and CDR2 from the germline V gene are SGHAT and FQNNGV. Trimming took 1 base from V and 5 from J; bases not matched to a gene: 2. Template material for amplifying TCR beta CDR3 regions consisted of RNA transcripts. In the first-round RT-PCR of the TCR CDR3, the HTBI primer set was used. One entry per CDR3 protein results from TCRdb running MiXCR on the multiplex PCR reads. Among 400,000 to 600,000 distinct CDR3 sequences listed, less than 25% were seen once. Hyperthyroidism was newly diagnosed in patients aged 18 to 65 (duration under 2 months). This clonotype appeared many times.

Sequenced: blood. The receptor's source is a man aged 18-30 years with Graves' hyperthyroidism. This chain links TRBV11-2 with TRBJ1-6, with 7 bases fitting TRBD1. The CDR3 here is CASSLGQGNNSPLHF. CDR3 coding DNA: TGTGCCAGCAGCTTAGGACAGGGCAATAATTCACCCCTCCACTTT.